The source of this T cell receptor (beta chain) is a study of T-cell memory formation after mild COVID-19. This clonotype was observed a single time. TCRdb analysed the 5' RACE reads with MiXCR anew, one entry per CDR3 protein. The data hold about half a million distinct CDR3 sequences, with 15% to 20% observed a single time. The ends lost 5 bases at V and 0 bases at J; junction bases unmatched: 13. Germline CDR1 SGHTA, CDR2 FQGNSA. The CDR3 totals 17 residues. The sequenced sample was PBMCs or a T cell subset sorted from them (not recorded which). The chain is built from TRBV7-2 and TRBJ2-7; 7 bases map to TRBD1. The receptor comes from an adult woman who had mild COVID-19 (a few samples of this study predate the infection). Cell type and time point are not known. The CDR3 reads CASSPNAVTGFSYEQYF. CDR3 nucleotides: TGTGCCAGCAGCCCGAATGCGGTGACAGGGTTCTCCTACGAGCAGTACTTC.